A selection of T cell receptor beta chains follows, all from one sample in a study of CD8 T cells in Susac syndrome. One entry per CDR3 protein, called by TCRdb with MiXCR from the immunoSEQ multiplex PCR reads. The data show 150,000 to 180,000 distinct CDR3 sequences, with over 95% seen just once and around 0.15% held by the top ten. The specimen sequenced was CD8+ T cells from PBMCs. Receptors were obtained from a human donor with multiple sclerosis. The CDR3 runs from the conserved cysteine through the conserved F or W. D genes are given only for firm matches. Not every row has a clone size; where given, it reads once, few, many or a size class.

>.|.|TRBJ2-3|TRBV12-3/TRBV12-4
CASASPEAESTDTQYF
TGTGCCAGCGCCTCACCGGAAGCGGAGAGCACAGATACGCAGTATTTT
>.|.|TRBJ2-7|TRBV25-1
CASSGGPKGPGGYEQYF
TGTGCCAGCAGTGGGGGGCCTAAGGGTCCAGGAGGCTACGAGCAGTACTTC
>.|few|TRBJ1-1|TRBV6-2/TRBV6-3
CASSYRNTEAFF
TGTGCCAGCAGTTACCGGAACACTGAAGCTTTCTTT
>.|.|TRBJ2-6|TRBV15
CATSPGHPSGANVLTF
TGTGCCACCAGCCCGGGACACCCCTCTGGGGCCAACGTCCTGACTTTC
>.|.|TRBJ2-4|TRBV12-3/TRBV12-4
CASSPVAFALAKNIQYF
TGTGCCAGCAGTCCAGTAGCGTTTGCGCTAGCCAAAAACATTCAGTACTTC
>.|.|TRBJ2-2|TRBV30
CAWTGVGGDTGELFF
TGTGCCTGGACGGGGGTCGGGGGCGACACCGGGGAGCTGTTTTTT
>.|.|TRBJ1-2|TRBV7-9
CASSLMKTGRTGIYGYTF
TGTGCCAGCAGCTTGATGAAGACCGGAAGGACGGGAATCTATGGCTACACCTTC
>.|few|TRBJ1-1|TRBV20-1
CSASLNTEAFF
TGCAGTGCTTCGTTGAACACTGAAGCTTTCTTT
>TRBD1|.|TRBJ2-7|TRBV18
CASSSSGQREQYF
TGTGCCAGCTCATCCTCGGGACAGAGGGAGCAGTACTTC
>.|.|TRBJ2-1|TRBV3-1
CASSQVRGSSYNEQFF
TGTGCCAGCAGCCAAGTGAGGGGGAGCTCCTACAATGAGCAGTTCTTC
>.|.|TRBJ2-1|TRBV3-1
CASSQGSYNEQFF
TGTGCCAGCAGCCAAGGCTCTTACAATGAGCAGTTCTTC
>TRBD2|.|TRBJ2-5|TRBV30
CAWSTSGGRPQYF
TGTGCCTGGAGTACCAGCGGGGGGCGTCCCCAGTACTTC
>TRBD1|.|TRBJ1-1|TRBV7-9
CASRGGSSEAFF
TGTGCCAGCAGAGGGGGCTCCTCTGAAGCTTTCTTT
>.|.|TRBJ1-3|TRBV30
CARRGGNTIYF
TGTGCCCGACGGGGTGGAAACACCATATATTTT
>.|.|TRBJ1-2|TRBV5-4
CASSFVGANYGYTF
TGTGCCAGCAGCTTCGTCGGAGCTAACTATGGCTACACCTTC